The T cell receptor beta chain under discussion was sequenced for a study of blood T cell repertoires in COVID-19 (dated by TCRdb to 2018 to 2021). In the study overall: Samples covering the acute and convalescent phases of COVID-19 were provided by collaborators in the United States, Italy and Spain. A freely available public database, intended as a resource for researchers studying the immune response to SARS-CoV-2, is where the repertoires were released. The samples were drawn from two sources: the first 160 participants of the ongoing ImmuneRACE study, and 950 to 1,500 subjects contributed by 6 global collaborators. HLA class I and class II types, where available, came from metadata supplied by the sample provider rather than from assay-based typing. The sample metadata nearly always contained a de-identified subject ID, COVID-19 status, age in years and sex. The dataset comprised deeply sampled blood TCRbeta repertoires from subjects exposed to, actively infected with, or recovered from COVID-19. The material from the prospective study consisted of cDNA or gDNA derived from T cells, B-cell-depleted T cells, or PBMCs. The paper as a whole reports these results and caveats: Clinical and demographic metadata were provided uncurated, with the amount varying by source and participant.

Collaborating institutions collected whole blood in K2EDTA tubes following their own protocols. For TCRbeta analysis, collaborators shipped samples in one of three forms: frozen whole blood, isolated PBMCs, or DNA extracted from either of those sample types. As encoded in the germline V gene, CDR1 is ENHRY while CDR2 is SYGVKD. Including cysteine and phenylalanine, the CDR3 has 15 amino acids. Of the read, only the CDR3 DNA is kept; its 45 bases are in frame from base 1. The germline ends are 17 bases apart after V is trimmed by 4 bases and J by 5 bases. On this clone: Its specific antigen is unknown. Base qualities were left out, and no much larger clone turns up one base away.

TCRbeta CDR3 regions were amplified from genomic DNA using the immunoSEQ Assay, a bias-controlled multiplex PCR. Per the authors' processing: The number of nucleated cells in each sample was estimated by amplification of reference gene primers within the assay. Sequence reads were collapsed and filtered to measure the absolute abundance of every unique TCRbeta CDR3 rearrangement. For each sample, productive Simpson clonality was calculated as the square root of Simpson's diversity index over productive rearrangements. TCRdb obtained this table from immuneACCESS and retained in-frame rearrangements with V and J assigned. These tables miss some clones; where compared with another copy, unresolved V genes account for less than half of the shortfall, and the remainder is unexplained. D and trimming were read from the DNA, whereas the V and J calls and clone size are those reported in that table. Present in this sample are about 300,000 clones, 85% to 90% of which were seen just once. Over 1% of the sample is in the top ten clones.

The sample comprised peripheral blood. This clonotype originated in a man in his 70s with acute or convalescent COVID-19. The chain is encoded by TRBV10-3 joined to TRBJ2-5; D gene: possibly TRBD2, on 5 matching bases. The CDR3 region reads CAISASIGVQETQYF. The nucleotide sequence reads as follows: TGTGCCATCAGTGCGTCGATCGGGGTCCAGGAGACCCAGTACTTC.